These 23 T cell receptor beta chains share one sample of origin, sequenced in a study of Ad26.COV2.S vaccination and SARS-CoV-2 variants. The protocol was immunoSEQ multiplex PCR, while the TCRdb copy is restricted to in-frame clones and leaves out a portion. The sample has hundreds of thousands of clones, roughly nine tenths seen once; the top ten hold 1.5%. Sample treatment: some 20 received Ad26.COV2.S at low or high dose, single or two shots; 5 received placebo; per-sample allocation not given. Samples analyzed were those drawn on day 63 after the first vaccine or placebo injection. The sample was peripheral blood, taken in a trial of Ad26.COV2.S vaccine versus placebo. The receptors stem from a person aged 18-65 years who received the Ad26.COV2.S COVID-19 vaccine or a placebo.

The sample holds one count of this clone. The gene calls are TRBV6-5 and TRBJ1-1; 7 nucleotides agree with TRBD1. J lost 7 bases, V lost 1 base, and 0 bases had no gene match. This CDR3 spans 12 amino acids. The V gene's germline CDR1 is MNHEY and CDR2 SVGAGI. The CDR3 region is CASSYYRGEAFF. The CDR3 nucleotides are TGTGCCAGCAGTTACTACAGGGGTGAAGCTTTCTTT.

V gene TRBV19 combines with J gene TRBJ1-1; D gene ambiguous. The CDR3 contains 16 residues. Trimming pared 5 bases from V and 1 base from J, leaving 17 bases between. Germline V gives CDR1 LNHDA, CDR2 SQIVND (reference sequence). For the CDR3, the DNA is TGTGCCAGTAGTGGCGTTTGGTGGCAGGAGAACACTGAAGCTTTCTTT. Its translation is CASSGVWWQENTEAFF. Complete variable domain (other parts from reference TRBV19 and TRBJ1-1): DGGITQSPKYLFRKEGQNVTLSCEQNLNHDAMYWYRQDPGQGLRLIYYSQIVNDFQKGDIAEGYSVSREKKESFPLTVTSAQKNPTAFYLCASSGVWWQENTEAFFGQGTRLTVV.

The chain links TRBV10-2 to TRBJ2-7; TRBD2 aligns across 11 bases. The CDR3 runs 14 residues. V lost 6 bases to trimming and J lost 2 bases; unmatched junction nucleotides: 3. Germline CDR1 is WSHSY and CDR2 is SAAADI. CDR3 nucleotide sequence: TGCGCCAGCAGATTAGCGGGAGGGCCCTACGAGCAGTACTTC. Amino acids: CASRLAGGPYEQYF.

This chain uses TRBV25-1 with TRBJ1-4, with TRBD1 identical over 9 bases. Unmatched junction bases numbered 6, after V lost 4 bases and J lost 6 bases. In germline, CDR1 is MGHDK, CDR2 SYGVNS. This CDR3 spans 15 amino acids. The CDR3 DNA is TGTGCCAGCAGTGTTCCGGGACAGGGAGATGAAAAACTGTTTTTT. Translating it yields CASSVPGQGDEKLFF.

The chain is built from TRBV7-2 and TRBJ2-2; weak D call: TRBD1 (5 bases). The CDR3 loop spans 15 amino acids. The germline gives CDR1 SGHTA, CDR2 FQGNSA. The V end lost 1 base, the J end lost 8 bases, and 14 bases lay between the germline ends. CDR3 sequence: CASSLVPGSRGELFF. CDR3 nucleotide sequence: TGTGCCAGCAGCTTAGTTCCAGGGTCTAGAGGGGAGCTGTTTTTT.

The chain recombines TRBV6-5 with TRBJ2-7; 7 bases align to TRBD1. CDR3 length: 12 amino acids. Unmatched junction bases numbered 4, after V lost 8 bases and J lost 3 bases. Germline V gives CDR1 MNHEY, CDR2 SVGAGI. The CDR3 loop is CASRQGSYEQYF. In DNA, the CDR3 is TGTGCCAGCCGACAGGGTAGCTACGAGCAGTACTTC.

The chain's CDR3 is CASSLALTGNEQFF. CDR3 nucleotide sequence: TGTGCCAGCAGCTTGGCCCTTACGGGAAATGAGCAGTTCTTC. The V call is TRBV7-2, the J call TRBJ2-1, with a possible D match to TRBD2 (5 bases). Germline V gene lookup returns CDR1 SGHTA and CDR2 FQGNSA. V lost 3 bases and J lost 7, with 13 bases in between. The CDR3 extends over 14 amino acids.

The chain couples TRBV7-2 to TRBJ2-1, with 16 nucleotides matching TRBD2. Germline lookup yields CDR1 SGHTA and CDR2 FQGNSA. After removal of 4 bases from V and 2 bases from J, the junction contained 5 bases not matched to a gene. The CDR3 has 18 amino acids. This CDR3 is CASSSAGLAGGTYNEQFF. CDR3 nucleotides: TGTGCCAGCAGCTCTGCGGGACTAGCGGGAGGGACCTACAATGAGCAGTTCTTC.

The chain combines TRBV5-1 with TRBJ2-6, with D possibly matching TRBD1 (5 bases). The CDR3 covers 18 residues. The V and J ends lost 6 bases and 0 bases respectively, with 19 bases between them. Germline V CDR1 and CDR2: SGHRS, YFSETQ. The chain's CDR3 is CASKFSSTGYSGANVLTF. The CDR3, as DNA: TGCGCCAGCAAATTCTCTTCCACAGGTTACTCTGGGGCCAACGTCCTGACTTTC.

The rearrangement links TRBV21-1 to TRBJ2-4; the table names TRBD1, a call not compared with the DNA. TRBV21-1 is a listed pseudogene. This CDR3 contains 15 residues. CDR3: CASSSLTGAKNIQYF. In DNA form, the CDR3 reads TGTGCCAGCAGCAGCCTGACAGGGGCCAAAAACATTCAGTACTTC.

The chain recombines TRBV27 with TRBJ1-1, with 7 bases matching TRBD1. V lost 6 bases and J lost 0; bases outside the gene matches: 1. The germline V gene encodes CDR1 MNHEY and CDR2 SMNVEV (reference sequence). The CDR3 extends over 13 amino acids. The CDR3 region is CASRGTVNTEAFF. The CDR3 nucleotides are TGTGCCAGCAGGGGGACAGTGAACACTGAAGCTTTCTTT.

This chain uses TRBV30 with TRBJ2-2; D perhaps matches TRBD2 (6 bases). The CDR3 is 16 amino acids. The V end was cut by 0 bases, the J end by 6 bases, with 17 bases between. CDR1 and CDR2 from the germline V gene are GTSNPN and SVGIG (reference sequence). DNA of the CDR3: TGTGCCTGGAGTGTTGAACTAGGAGGGGTTTCCGGGGAGCTGTTTTTT. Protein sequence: CAWSVELGGVSGELFF.

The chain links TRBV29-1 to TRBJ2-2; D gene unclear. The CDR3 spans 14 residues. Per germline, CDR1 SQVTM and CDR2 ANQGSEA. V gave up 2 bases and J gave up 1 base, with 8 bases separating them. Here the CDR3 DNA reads TGCAGCGTTGAAAGGCAGCTGAACACCGGGGAGCTGTTTTTT. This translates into CSVERQLNTGELFF.

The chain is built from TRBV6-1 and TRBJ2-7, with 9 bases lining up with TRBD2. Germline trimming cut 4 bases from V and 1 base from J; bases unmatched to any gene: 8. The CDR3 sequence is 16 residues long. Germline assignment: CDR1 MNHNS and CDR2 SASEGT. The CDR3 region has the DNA TGTGCCAGCAGTGCCCCCGGGCGGGGGGGATCCTACGAGCAGTACTTC. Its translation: CASSAPGRGGSYEQYF.

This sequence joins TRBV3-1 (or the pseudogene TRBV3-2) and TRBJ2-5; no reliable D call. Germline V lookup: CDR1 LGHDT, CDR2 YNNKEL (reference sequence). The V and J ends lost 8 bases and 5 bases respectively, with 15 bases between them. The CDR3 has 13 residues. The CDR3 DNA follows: TGTGCCAGCTGCATGAGCGACCGGGAGACCCAGTACTTC. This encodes CASCMSDRETQYF.

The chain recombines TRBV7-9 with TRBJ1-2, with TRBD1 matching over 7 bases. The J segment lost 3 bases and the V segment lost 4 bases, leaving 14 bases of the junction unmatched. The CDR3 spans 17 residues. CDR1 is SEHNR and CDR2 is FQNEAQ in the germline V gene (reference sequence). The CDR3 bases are TGTGCCAGCAGCTCCATCTTGACAGGGAGAGGGGACTATGGCTACACCTTC. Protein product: CASSSILTGRGDYGYTF.

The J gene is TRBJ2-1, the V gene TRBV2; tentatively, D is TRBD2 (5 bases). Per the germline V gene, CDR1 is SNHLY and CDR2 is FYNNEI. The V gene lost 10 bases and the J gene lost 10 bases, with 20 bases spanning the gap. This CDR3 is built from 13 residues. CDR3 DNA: TGTGCCATCCTTGAGGGCGCAAAACGGGAGCAGTTCTTC. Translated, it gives CAILEGAKREQFF.

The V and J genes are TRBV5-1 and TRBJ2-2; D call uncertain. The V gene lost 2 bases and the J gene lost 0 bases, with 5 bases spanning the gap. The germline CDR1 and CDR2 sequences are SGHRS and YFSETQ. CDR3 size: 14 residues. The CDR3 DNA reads TGCGCCAGCAGCTTCAAGACGAACACCGGGGAGCTGTTTTTT. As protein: CASSFKTNTGELFF.

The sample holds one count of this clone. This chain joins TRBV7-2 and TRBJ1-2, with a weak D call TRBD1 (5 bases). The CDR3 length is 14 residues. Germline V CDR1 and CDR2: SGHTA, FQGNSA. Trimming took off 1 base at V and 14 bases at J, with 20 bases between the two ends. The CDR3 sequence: CASSLEGRWGRETF. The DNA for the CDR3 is TGTGCCAGCAGCTTAGAGGGGAGATGGGGTAGAGAAACCTTC.

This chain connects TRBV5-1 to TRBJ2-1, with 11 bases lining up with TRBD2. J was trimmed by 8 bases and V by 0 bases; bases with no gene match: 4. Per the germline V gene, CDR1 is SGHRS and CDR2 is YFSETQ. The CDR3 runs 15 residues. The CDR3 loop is CASSLETSGSDEQFF. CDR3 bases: TGCGCCAGCAGCTTGGAAACTAGCGGGAGCGATGAGCAGTTCTTC. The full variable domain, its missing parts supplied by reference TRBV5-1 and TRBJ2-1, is KAGVTQTPRYLIKTRGQQVTLSCSPISGHRSVSWYQQTPGQGLQFLFEYFSETQRNKGNFPGRFSGRQFSNSRSEMNVSTLELGDSALYLCASSLETSGSDEQFFGPGTRLTVL.

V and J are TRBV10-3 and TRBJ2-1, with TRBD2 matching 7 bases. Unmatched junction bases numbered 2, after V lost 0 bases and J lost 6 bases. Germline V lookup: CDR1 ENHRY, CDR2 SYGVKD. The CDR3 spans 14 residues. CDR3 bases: TGTGCCATCAGTGAGTCGGGAGGGGTCAATGAGCAGTTCTTC. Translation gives CAISESGGVNEQFF.

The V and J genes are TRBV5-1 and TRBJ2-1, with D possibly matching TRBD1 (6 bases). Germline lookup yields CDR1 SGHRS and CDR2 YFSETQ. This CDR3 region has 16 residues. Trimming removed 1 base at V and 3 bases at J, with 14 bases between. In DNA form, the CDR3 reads TGCGCCAGCAGCTTGAGAGGGGGAACGGGCTACAATGAGCAGTTCTTC. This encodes CASSLRGGTGYNEQFF.

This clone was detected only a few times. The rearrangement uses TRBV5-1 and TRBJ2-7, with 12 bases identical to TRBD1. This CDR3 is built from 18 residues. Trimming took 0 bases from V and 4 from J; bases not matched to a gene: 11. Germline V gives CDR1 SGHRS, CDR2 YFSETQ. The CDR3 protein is CASSLGYDRDRGLYEQYF. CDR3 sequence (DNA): TGCGCCAGCAGCTTGGGCTACGACCGGGACAGGGGGCTGTACGAGCAGTACTTC.